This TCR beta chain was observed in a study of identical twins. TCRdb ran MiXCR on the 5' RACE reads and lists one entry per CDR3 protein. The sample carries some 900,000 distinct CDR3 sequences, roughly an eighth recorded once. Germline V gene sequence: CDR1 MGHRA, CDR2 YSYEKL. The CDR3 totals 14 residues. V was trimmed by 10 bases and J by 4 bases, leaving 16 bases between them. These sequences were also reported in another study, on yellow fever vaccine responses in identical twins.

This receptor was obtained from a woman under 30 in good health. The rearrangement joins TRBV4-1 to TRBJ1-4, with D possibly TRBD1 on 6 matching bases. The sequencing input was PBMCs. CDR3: CATRTQGLNEKLFF. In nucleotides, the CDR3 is TGCGCCACTCGCACCCAGGGGCTTAATGAAAAACTGTTTTTT.